Following are 8 T cell receptor beta chains from one sample sequenced in a study of CD8 T cells in Susac syndrome. RNA amounts of roughly 0.5 to 1 ug underwent reverse transcription with random hexamers. One entry per CDR3 protein, called by TCRdb with MiXCR from the immunoSEQ multiplex PCR reads. The sample has 170,000 or so distinct CDR3 sequences; 85% to 95% are singletons. The source material was CD8+ T cells from PBMCs. These receptors came from a human donor with multiple sclerosis.

The gene calls are TRBV3-1 and TRBJ1-2; D remains unclear. This CDR3 contains 16 residues. V lost 0 bases and J lost 4, with 15 bases in between. Germline V gene lookup returns CDR1 LGHDT and CDR2 YNNKEL (reference sequence). The CDR3 DNA reads as TGTGCCAGCAGCCAAGAGGGAGGTGGGAGTCTCTATGGCTACACCTTC. It translates to CASSQEGGGSLYGYTF.

J is TRBJ2-7 and V is TRBV2, with D unclear. Trimming left V 4 bases short and J 5 bases short, with 9 bases between. The CDR3 has 12 amino acids. Germline CDR1 is SNHLY and CDR2 is FYNNEI. This CDR3 is CASSGERNEQYF. DNA of the CDR3: TGTGCCAGCAGTGGCGAGAGGAACGAGCAGTACTTC.

The sample holds one count of this clonotype. The chain combines TRBV20-1 with TRBJ1-2, with 8 bases fitting TRBD1. Trimming cost V 1 base and J 4 bases; bases outside gene matches: 5. CDR3 size: 14 residues. Germline assignment: CDR1 DFQATT and CDR2 SNEGSKA (reference sequence). CDR3 sequence: CSARAPGGSYGYTF. In DNA form, the CDR3 reads TGCAGTGCTAGAGCGCCAGGGGGCAGCTATGGCTACACCTTC.

The chain is built from TRBV14 and TRBJ2-7; D unclear. Germline CDR1 and CDR2: SGHDN and FVKESK. The CDR3 loop spans 14 amino acids. Trimming shortened V by 1 base and J by 6 bases, and 13 bases separated the two germline ends. CDR3 sequence reads: CASSQVQVYREQYF. The CDR3 nucleotides read TGTGCCAGCAGCCAAGTGCAGGTGTACCGCGAGCAGTACTTC.

The V gene is TRBV19, the J gene TRBJ2-2; D possibly uses TRBD1 or TRBD2 (5 bases each). This CDR3 has 15 residues. The V and J ends lost 5 bases and 2 bases respectively, with 12 bases between them. Looked up from germline, CDR1 is LNHDA and CDR2 is SQIVND (reference sequence). CDR3 coding DNA: TGTGCCAGTAGTCCCGGGGCCAGCAACACCGGGGAGCTGTTTTTT. Translation: CASSPGASNTGELFF. Supplemented by reference TRBV19 and TRBJ2-2, the full variable domain reads DGGITQSPKYLFRKEGQNVTLSCEQNLNHDAMYWYRQDPGQGLRLIYYSQIVNDFQKGDIAEGYSVSREKKESFPLTVTSAQKNPTAFYLCASSPGASNTGELFFGEGSRLTVL.

The V and J genes are TRBV4-1 and TRBJ2-5; D might be TRBD1 or TRBD2, each matching 6 bases. This CDR3 is 15 amino acids long. Germline-derived CDR1 and CDR2 are MGHRA and YSYEKL. The germline V and J ends were trimmed by 2 bases and 4 bases, with 14 bases remaining between them. The chain's CDR3 is CASSQPRGPPETQYF. CDR3 DNA: TGCGCCAGCAGCCAACCTCGGGGGCCACCAGAGACCCAGTACTTC.

This chain uses TRBV20-1 with TRBJ1-1; TRBD1 might be the D (6 bases). V lost 5 bases and J lost 1, with 14 bases in between. The germline V gene encodes CDR1 DFQATT and CDR2 SNEGSKA (reference sequence). The CDR3 is 14 residues long. The CDR3 here is CSAPEGGPNTEAFF. The CDR3 coding sequence is TGCAGTGCTCCTGAGGGGGGGCCGAACACTGAAGCTTTCTTT.

This rearrangement joins TRBV29-1 to TRBJ1-1; D gene uncertain. The CDR3 contains 12 residues. Germline V gene data show CDR1 as SQVTM and CDR2 as ANQGSEA. The V and J ends lost 3 bases and 3 bases respectively, with 8 bases between them. For the CDR3, the DNA is TGCAGCGTTGACCCCGTAGACACTGAAGCTTTCTTT. Translating it yields CSVDPVDTEAFF.